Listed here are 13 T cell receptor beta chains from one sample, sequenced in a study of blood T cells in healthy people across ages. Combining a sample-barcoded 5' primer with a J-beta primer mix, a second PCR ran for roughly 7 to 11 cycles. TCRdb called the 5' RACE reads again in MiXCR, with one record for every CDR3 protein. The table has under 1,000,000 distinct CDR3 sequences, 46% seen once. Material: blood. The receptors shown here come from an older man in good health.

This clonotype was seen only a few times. For the CDR3, the DNA is TGCAGTGCTAGGGCGAGTGTAGCGGGAGGGACTCAGTTCTTC. This encodes CSARASVAGGTQFF. The rearrangement uses TRBV20-1 and TRBJ2-1; 11 bases agree with TRBD2. This CDR3 contains 14 residues. Per germline, CDR1 DFQATT and CDR2 SNEGSKA (reference sequence). The V segment lost 3 bases and the J segment 13 bases; nucleotides outside the gene matches: 11.

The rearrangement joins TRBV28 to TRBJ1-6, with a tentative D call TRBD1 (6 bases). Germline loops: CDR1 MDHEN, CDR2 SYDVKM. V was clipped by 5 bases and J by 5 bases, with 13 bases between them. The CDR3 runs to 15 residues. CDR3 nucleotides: TGTGCCAGCAGTGGTCACAGGGCGAATAATTCACCCCTCCACTTT. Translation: CASSGHRANNSPLHF. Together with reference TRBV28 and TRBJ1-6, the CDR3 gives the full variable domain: DVKVTQSSRYLVKRTGEKVFLECVQDMDHENMFWYRQDPGLGLRLIYFSYDVKMKEKGDIPEGYSVSREKKERFSLILESASTNQTSMYLCASSGHRANNSPLHFGNGTRLTVT.

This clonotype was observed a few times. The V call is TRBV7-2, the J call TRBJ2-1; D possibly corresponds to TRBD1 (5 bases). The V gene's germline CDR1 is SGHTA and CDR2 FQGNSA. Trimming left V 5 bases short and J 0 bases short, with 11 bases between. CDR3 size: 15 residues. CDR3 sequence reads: CASSPTASSYNEQFF. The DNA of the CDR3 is TGTGCCAGCAGCCCGACAGCGAGCTCCTACAATGAGCAGTTCTTC.

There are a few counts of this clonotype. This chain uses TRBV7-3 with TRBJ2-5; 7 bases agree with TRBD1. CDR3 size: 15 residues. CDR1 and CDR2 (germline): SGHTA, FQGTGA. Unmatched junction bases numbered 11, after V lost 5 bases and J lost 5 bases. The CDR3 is CASSPRPTGLETQYF. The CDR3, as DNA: TGTGCCAGCAGCCCGAGACCGACAGGGTTGGAGACCCAGTACTTC.

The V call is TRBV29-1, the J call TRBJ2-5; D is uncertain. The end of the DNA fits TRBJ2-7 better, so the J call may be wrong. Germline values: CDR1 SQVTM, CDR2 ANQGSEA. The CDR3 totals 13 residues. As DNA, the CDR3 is TGCAGCGTTGAAGATCCGGACGCCTACGAGCAGTACTTC. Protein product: CSVEDPDAYEQYF.

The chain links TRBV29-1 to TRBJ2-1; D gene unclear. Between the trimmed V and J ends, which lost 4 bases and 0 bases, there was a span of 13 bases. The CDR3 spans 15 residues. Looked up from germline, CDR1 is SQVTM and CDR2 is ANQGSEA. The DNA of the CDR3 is TGCAGCGTTGCCCAGAATCCTAGCTCCTACAATGAGCAGTTCTTC. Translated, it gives CSVAQNPSSYNEQFF.

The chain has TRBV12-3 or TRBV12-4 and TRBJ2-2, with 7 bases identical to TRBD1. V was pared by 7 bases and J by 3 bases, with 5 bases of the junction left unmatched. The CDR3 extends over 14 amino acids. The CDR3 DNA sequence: TGTGCCAGCAAGCGTGGGACAGACACCGGGGAGCTGTTTTTT. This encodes CASKRGTDTGELFF.

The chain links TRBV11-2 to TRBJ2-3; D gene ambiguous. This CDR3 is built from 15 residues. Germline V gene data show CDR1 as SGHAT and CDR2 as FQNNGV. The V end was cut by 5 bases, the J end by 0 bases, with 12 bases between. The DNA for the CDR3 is TGTGCCAGCAGCATGGGCGAGCCTAGCACAGATACGCAGTATTTT. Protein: CASSMGEPSTDTQYF.

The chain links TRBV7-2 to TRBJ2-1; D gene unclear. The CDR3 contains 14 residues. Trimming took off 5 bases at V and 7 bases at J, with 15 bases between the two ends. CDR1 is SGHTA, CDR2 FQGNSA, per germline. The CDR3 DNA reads TGTGCCAGCAGCATTGACATATTTGAGAATGAGCAGTTCTTC. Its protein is CASSIDIFENEQFF.

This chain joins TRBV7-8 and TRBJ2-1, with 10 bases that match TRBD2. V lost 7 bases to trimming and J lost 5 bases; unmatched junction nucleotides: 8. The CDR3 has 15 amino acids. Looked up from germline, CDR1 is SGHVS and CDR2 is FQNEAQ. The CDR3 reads CASTPGGTSDNEQFF. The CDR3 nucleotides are TGTGCCAGCACCCCGGGGGGGACTAGCGACAATGAGCAGTTCTTC.

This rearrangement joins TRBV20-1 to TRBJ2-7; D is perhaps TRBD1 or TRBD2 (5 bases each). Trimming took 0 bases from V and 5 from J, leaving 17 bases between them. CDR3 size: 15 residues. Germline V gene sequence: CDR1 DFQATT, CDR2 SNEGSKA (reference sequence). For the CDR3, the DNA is TGCAGTGCTAGAGATCCCGGGACCCTTGGGAACGAGCAGTACTTC. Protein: CSARDPGTLGNEQYF.

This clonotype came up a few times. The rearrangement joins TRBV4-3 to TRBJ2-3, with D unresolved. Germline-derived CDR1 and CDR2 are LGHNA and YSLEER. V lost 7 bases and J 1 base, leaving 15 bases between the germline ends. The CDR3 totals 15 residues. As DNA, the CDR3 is TGCGCCAGCACCCTCGATTTGCTGGGCACAGATACGCAGTATTTT. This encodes CASTLDLLGTDTQYF.

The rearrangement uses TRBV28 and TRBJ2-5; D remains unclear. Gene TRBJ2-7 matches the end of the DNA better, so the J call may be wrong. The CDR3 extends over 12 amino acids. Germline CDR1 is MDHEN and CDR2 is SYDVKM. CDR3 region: CASSPVFYEQYF. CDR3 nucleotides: TGTGCCAGCAGTCCAGTCTTCTACGAGCAGTACTTC.